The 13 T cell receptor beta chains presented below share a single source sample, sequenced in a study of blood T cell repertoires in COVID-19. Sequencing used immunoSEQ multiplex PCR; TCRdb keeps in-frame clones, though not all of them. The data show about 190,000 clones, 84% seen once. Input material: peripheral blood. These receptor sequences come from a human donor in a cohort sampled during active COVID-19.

In nucleotides, the CDR3 is TGCGCCAGCAGCCAAGTTCCGGGGGGTTTGAACACTGAAGCTTTCTTT. It is translated as CASSQVPGGLNTEAFF. The genes are TRBV4-1 and TRBJ1-1; a weak D match, TRBD1 (5 bases). Trimming cost V 1 base and J 0 bases, with 12 bases left between them. The CDR3 is made up of 16 amino acids. CDR1 MGHRA and CDR2 YSYEKL come from the germline V gene.

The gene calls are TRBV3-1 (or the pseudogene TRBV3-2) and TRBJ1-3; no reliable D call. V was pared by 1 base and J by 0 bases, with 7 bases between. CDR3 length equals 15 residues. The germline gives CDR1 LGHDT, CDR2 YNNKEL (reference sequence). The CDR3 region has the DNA TGTGCCAGCAGCCAAGGACTGATCTCTGGAAACACCATATATTTT. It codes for CASSQGLISGNTIYF.

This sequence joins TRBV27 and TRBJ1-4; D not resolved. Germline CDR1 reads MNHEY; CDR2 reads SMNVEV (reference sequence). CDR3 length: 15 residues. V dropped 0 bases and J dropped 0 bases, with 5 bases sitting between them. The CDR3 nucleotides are TGTGCCAGCAGTTTATCGGGAGCAACTAATGAAAAACTGTTTTTT. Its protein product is CASSLSGATNEKLFF. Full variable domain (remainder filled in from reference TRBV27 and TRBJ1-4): EAQVTQNPRYLITVTGKKLTVTCSQNMNHEYMSWYRQDPGLGLRQIYYSMNVEVTDKGDVPEGYKVSRKEKRNFPLILESPSPNQTSLYFCASSLSGATNEKLFFGSGTQLSVL.

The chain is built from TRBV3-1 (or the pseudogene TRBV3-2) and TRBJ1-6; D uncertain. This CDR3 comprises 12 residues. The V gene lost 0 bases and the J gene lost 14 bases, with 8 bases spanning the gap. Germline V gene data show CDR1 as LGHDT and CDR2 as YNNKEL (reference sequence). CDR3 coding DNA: TGTGCCAGCAGCCAAGATTCGGTCACCCTCCACTTT. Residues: CASSQDSVTLHF.

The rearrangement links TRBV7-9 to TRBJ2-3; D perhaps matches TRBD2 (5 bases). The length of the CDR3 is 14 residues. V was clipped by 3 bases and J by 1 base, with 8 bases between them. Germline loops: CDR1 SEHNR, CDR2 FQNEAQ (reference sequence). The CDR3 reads CASSFDGGTDTQYF. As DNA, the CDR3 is TGTGCCAGCAGCTTTGACGGGGGCACAGATACGCAGTATTTT.

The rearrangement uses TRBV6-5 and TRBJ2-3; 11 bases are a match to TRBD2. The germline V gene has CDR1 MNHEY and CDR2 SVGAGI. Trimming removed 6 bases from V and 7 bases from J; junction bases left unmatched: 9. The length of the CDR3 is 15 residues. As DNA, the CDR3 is TGTGCCAGCAGGCCGACTAGCGGGAACGAGTATACGCAGTATTTT. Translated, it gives CASRPTSGNEYTQYF.

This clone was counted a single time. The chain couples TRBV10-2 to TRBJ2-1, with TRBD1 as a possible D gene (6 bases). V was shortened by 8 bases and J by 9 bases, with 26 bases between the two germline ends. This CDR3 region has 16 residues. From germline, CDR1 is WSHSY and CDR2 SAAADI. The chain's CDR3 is CASANPGLPGVGEQFF. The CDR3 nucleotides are TGCGCCAGCGCAAACCCGGGTCTCCCAGGGGTTGGTGAGCAGTTCTTC.

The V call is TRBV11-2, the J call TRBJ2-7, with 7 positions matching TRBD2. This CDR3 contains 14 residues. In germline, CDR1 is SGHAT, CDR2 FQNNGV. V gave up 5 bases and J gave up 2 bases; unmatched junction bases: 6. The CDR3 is CASSPLGGTYEQYF. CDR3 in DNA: TGTGCCAGCAGCCCCCTCGGGGGGACCTACGAGCAGTACTTC.

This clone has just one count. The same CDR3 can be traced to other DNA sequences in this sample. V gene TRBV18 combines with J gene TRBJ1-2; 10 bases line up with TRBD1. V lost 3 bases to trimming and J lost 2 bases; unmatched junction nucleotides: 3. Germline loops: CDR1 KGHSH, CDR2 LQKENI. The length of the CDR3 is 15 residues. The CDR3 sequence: CASSPGTGANYGYTF. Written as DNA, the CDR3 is TGTGCCAGCTCACCGGGGACAGGGGCGAACTATGGCTACACCTTC. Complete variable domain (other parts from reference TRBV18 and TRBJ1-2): NAGVMQNPRHLVRRRGQEARLRCSPMKGHSHVYWYRQLPEEGLKFMVYLQKENIIDESGMPKERFSAEFPKEGPSILRIQQVVRGDSAAYFCASSPGTGANYGYTFGSGTRLTVV.

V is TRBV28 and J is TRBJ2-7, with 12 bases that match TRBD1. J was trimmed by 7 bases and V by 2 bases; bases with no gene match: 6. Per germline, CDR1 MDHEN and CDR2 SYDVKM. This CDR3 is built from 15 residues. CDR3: CASSLGGQGASEQYF. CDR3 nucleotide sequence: TGTGCCAGCAGTTTAGGGGGACAGGGGGCGAGTGAGCAGTACTTC.

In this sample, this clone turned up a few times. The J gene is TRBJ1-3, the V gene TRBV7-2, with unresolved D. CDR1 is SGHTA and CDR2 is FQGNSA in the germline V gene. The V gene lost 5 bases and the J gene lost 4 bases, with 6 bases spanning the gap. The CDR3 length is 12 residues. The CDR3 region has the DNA TGTGCCAGCAGCCCCGGGGGAAACACCATATATTTT. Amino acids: CASSPGGNTIYF.

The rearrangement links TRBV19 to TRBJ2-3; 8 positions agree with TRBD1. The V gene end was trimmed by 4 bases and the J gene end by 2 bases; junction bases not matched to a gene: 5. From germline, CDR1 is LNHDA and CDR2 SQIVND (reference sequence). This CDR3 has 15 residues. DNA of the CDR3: TGTGCCAGTAGTAGACAGGGGCTCCACACAGATACGCAGTATTTT. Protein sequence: CASSRQGLHTDTQYF.

The chain's CDR3 is CASSQDLVQMDGYTF. CDR3 nucleotide sequence: TGTGCCAGCAGCCAAGATTTGGTACAGATGGATGGCTACACCTTC. This chain links TRBV14 with TRBJ1-2, with D uncertain. This CDR3 has 15 residues. The ends were cut back, 0 bases at V and 6 bases at J, with 14 bases in the middle. The V gene's germline CDR1 is SGHDN and CDR2 FVKESK. Together with reference TRBV14 and TRBJ1-2, the CDR3 gives the full variable domain: EAGVTQFPSHSVIEKGQTVTLRCDPISGHDNLYWYRRVMGKEIKFLLHFVKESKQDESGMPNNRFLAERTGGTYSTLKVQPAELEDSGVYFCASSQDLVQMDGYTFGSGTRLTVV.